The clone carrying this TCR beta chain came up many times. Antigen: not known. This record belongs to a study of sequential checkpoint blockade in melanoma. Whole-study findings and limits: Response in arm A was associated with pretreatment TIL clonality.

The V gene's germline CDR1 is SGHNT and CDR2 YENEEA. V shed 3 bases and J shed 0 bases, with 8 bases lying between them. The CDR3 is 14 residues long. Assay: immunoSEQ multiplex PCR; the TCRdb copy retains only in-frame clones and omits some. The profile covers around 9,000 clones, with 25% to 30% appearing a single time and approximately 22% taken by the ten largest. Treatment defined: randomized to nivolumab then ipilimumab (arm A) or the reverse (arm B). This TCR derives from a human donor with melanoma. This chain connects TRBV11-3 to TRBJ1-1; D remains unclear. The sample in question was tumor tissue (inferred from file names), obtained from a patient given nivolumab and ipilimumab in sequence. CDR3 bases: TGTGCCAGCAGCTTGCAGAACGTGAACACTGAAGCTTTCTTT. Amino acids: CASSLQNVNTEAFF.